This T cell receptor (beta chain) appears in the sequencing data of a study of T cell responses to AZD1222 COVID-19 vaccine. Study-level information: Some second doses came at about 4 weeks and others at about 12 weeks; these were pooled. Study-level points and caveats: Baseline seropositivity occurred in only a handful of AZD1222 recipients. Mostly white British, mostly female donors; authors suggested clonal diversity may be underestimated.

With regard to this clone: The antigen is not known.

TCRdb's table, derived via immunoSEQ multiplex PCR, lists solely in-frame clones and lacks some. The data show around 120,000 clones, with 92% seen just once and 14% held by the top ten. Losses at the gene ends were 4 bases for V and 4 bases for J; bases not matched to a gene: 13. The CDR3 loop spans 16 amino acids. Germline-derived CDR1 and CDR2 are LGHDT and YNNKEL (reference sequence). This sequence was found in an adult in good health. The sample was peripheral blood, taken on day 0 of AZD1222 vaccination. The rearrangement links TRBV3-1 (or the pseudogene TRBV3-2) to TRBJ2-7, with 7 bases lining up with TRBD2. The chain's CDR3 is CASSRLWSGVPYEQYF. CDR3 coding DNA: TGTGCCAGCAGCCGACTTTGGAGCGGGGTACCTTACGAGCAGTACTTC.